This entry lists 10 T cell receptor beta chains sequenced from one sample in a study of shared clonotypes between healthy human individuals. Here immunoSEQ multiplex PCR was the method, and the copy in TCRdb shows in-frame clones only, minus some. Of about 640,000 clones in the sample, about 78% are singletons; the top ten hold about 2%. Material: memory CD4+ T cells sorted from blood. Stated subset: CD45RA-negative fraction. These receptors were obtained from a woman in her twenties or thirties in good health.

The J gene is TRBJ2-7, the V gene TRBV6-5; TRBD1 aligns across 8 bases. The CDR3 length is 15 residues. CDR1 is MNHEY and CDR2 is SVGAGI in the germline V gene. After removal of 6 bases from V and 4 bases from J, the junction contained 11 bases not matched to a gene. The CDR3 DNA reads as TGTGCCAGCAGACGCAGACAGGGGACGGAGTACGAGCAGTACTTC. It is translated as CASRRRQGTEYEQYF.

The chain employs TRBV7-2 and TRBJ2-5; unclear D gene. From germline, CDR1 is SGHTA and CDR2 FQGNSA. V was pared by 5 bases and J by 5 bases, with 15 bases between. The CDR3 covers 14 residues. CDR3 sequence (DNA): TGTGCCAGCAGCCCGCCGGCTGCCAGGGAGACCCAGTACTTC. Protein: CASSPPAARETQYF.

The V call is TRBV29-1, the J call TRBJ2-1; 12 bases line up with TRBD2. Germline CDR1 and CDR2: SQVTM and ANQGSEA. With 6 bases clipped from V and 3 bases from J, the junction kept 12 bases outside the gene matches. The CDR3 is 17 amino acids. The chain's CDR3 is CSVGYWGLAGRYNEQFF. CDR3 nucleotides: TGCAGCGTGGGATACTGGGGACTAGCGGGCCGCTACAATGAGCAGTTCTTC.

V usage is TRBV18 and J usage is TRBJ2-3; D unresolved. Trimming shortened V by 4 bases and J by 2 bases, and 10 bases separated the two germline ends. Germline-derived CDR1 and CDR2 are KGHSH and LQKENI. This CDR3 region has 14 residues. CDR3 loop: CASSRMQTTDTQYF. CDR3 nucleotides: TGTGCCAGCTCACGAATGCAGACCACAGATACGCAGTATTTT.

This clone has just one count. This chain uses TRBV6-4 with TRBJ2-1; TRBD2 is a possible D gene (5 bases). The CDR3 covers 16 residues. Trimming pared 4 bases from V and 6 bases from J, leaving 19 bases between. Germline CDR1 and CDR2: MRHNA and SNTAGT. The CDR3 DNA reads as TGTGCCAGCAGTGGCGGACTTAGTCAGCCATCCAATGAGCAGTTCTTC. Translating gives CASSGGLSQPSNEQFF.

This clone was found many times. J is TRBJ2-5 and V is TRBV19; the D is unclear. The CDR3 consists of 9 residues. Trimming shortened V by 9 bases and J by 5 bases, and 4 bases separated the two germline ends. CDR1 is LNHDA, CDR2 SQIVND, per germline (reference sequence). CDR3 sequence: CARRETQYF. CDR3 nucleotides: TGTGCCAGGAGGGAGACCCAGTACTTC.

The chain carries TRBV6-1 and TRBJ2-1, with 9 bases fitting TRBD1. In germline, CDR1 is MNHNS, CDR2 SASEGT. The CDR3 is made up of 15 amino acids. V lost 9 bases, J lost 6 bases, and 12 bases stayed unmatched. The CDR3 loop is CASRSGTGNLNEQFF. The DNA for the CDR3 is TGTGCCAGTCGTTCCGGGACAGGGAACCTCAATGAGCAGTTCTTC.

The CDR3 region has the DNA TGTGCCAGCAGTCCTCTGAGGCGGGAGTCAGATACGCAGTATTTT. Translation: CASSPLRRESDTQYF. The V and J genes are TRBV2 and TRBJ2-3; 7 bases line up with TRBD2. The CDR3 spans 15 residues. V was clipped by 5 bases and J by 4 bases; unmatched bases: 9. Germline V CDR1 and CDR2: SNHLY, FYNNEI.

The J gene is TRBJ1-1, the V gene TRBV11-3, with D unclear. V gave up 5 bases and J gave up 1 base, with 8 bases separating them. The germline V gene has CDR1 SGHNT and CDR2 YENEEA. The length of the CDR3 is 13 residues. CDR3 region: CASSRIANTEAFF. The CDR3 DNA reads as TGTGCCAGCAGCCGAATCGCGAACACTGAAGCTTTCTTT.

The chain uses TRBV11-2 and TRBJ1-5; weak D call: TRBD1 (5 bases). The CDR3 contains 16 residues. Germline CDR1 reads SGHAT; CDR2 reads FQNNGV. V was clipped by 8 bases and J by 0 bases, with 17 bases between them. The CDR3: CASCRDGRYSNQPQHF. The CDR3 region has the DNA TGTGCCAGCTGCCGGGACGGACGCTATAGCAATCAGCCCCAGCATTTT.